A single count supports the clone carrying this T cell receptor (beta chain). Antigen: not known. Per sample, no less than 5 micrograms of total RNA were extracted. The CDR3 has 15 residues. Germline-derived CDR1 and CDR2 are MNHEY and SVGAGI. This entry belongs to a study of blood T cells in healthy people across ages. Alongside a J-beta primer mix, a sample-barcoded 5' primer served in a second PCR lasting about 7 to 12 cycles. TCRdb independently ran MiXCR on the 5' RACE reads; one entry per CDR3 protein. The table includes about 640,000 distinct CDR3 sequences, 58% detected once. Study-wide results and limits: A strong correlation between TCR beta diversity and naive T cell percentage was seen. Both higher diversity and more naive CD4+ cells marked long-lived donors when set against aged donors. PBMC samples, being unsorted, prevented any conclusive comparison of naive and antigen-experienced cells.

Sequencing input: blood. The chain has TRBV6-5 and TRBJ2-7, with 9 bases fitting TRBD1. The assigned J gene may be wrong: the sequence end matches TRBJ2-5 better. The clonotype originates from a man between 60 and 75 years old in good health. The chain's CDR3 is CASSRDREIAETQYF. The CDR3 bases are TGTGCCAGCAGTAGGGACAGGGAAATCGCGGAGACCCAGTACTTC.